The present T cell receptor beta chain was sequenced within a study of blood T cell repertoires in COVID-19. The overall study: The analysed material was cDNA or gDNA that came from T cells, B-cell-depleted T cells, or PBMCs.

Grouping used clinical history reported by participants in a survey and questionnaire. Original methodology: Nucleated cell number was recorded as an estimate derived from reference gene primer amplification. Using immunoSEQ multiplex PCR, the repertoire was profiled, and TCRdb retains in-frame clones only, with some absent. V and J calls and clone size are those listed in that table; D and trimming were worked out from the DNA. The table lists approximately 390,000 clones, roughly 90% of them singletons, with roughly 1.9% in the top ten. From germline, CDR1 is MGHRA and CDR2 YSYEKL. The CDR3 contains 16 residues. Germline trimming cut 1 base from V and 1 base from J; bases unmatched to any gene: 6.

The chain combines TRBV4-1 with TRBJ1-1; 7 nucleotides agree with TRBD1. The source material was PBMCs or T cells enriched from blood (not recorded which). The clonotype comes from a woman between 40 and 50 years old with acute COVID-19. The chain's CDR3 is CASSQVTGVGNTEAFF. The CDR3 region has the DNA TGCGCCAGCAGCCAAGTAACAGGGGTGGGGAACACTGAAGCTTTCTTT.